The clone carrying this T cell receptor (beta chain) came up many times. The antigen is not known. cDNA was made by 5'RACE with 10-nucleotide random UMIs. From the 5' RACE reads, TCRdb called clonotypes with MiXCR, one entry per CDR3 protein. The table shows about 59,000 distinct CDR3 sequences, with about 25% occurring only once. This CDR3 comprises 14 residues. Trimming pared 5 bases from V and 5 bases from J, leaving 15 bases between. Germline lookup yields CDR1 SGHAT and CDR2 FQDESV (reference sequence). These data are taken from a study of neurological immune-mediated disorders. Study results and limitations: In HTLV-1-associated myelopathy, TCR clonal expansion was greatest, whereas multiple sclerosis had the least, falling below healthy controls. No CDR3 amino acid sequences were shared by expanded clones across subjects, suggesting private repertoires in all groups.

Stated time point: technical triplicate 2. The sample comprised PBMCs. The rearrangement joins TRBV11-1 to TRBJ1-1; perhaps TRBD1 as D (5 bases). This clonotype was obtained from a man aged 60-69 years with HTLV-1-associated myelopathy (HAM/TSP). CDR3 sequence reads: CASSNYGGTTEAFF. CDR3 nucleotide sequence: TGTGCCAGCAGCAACTACGGGGGGACTACTGAAGCTTTCTTT.